Listed below are T cell receptor beta chains from one sample, sequenced in a study of cytomegalovirus exposure and HLA in healthy donors. Data came from immunoSEQ multiplex PCR; TCRdb stores just in-frame clones and leaves some out. Seen here are hundreds of thousands of clones, about 80% observed once, and the top ten hold around 2.8%. Sequencing was performed on PBMCs. The receptors come from a woman aged 55 to 70 in good health and CMV-seropositive. The conserved cysteine and the conserved F or W are not part of the CDR3 here. Fields, in order: V gene, J gene, CDR3 length, CDR3 protein.

TRBV2	TRBJ1-1	12	ASLIYEDSDVAF
TRBV7-9	TRBJ2-7	15	ASSLAVAAGASYEQY
TRBV4-2	TRBJ2-6	13	ASSQTGVGANVLT
TRBV6-6	TRBJ1-5	10	ASGQGGQPQH
TRBV10-1	TRBJ2-1	11	ASSAPFAGEQF
TRBV7-2	TRBJ1-1	13	ASSLGTGVNTEAF
TRBV4-3	TRBJ2-2	12	ASSQDPGREELF
TRBV2	TRBJ2-7	9	ASSEGGGQY
TRBV7-2	TRBJ2-5	12	ASSLSDREETQY
TRBV10-3	TRBJ1-1	12	AISDRDRVTEAF
TRBV27	TRBJ2-7	12	ASKSISNSYEQY
TRBV7-8	TRBJ2-7	11	ASSLDSTYEQY
TRBV30	TRBJ1-2	11	AWSTTGVWGYT
TRBV29-1	TRBJ2-1	12	SSTQRGPYNEQF
TRBV5-1	TRBJ2-3	10	ASSAVSDTQY
TRBV6-1	TRBJ2-7	11	ASTGSYNYEQY
TRBV30	TRBJ2-2	15	AFTPLGIAANTGELF
TRBV28	TRBJ1-2	13	ASSIGPGEGYGYT
TRBV6-5	TRBJ1-3	11	ASSDIQGNTIY
TRBV9	TRBJ1-1	12	ASSVGGLGTEAF
TRBV14	TRBJ2-5	10	ASSGGLAKQY
TRBV18	TRBJ2-7	13	ASSPPIAGAWEQY
TRBV18	TRBJ1-2	13	ASSPPAGGNYGYT
TRBV1	TRBJ2-4	15	TSSPPPGESPPNIQY
TRBV4-1	TRBJ2-1	11	ASTRGGLNEQF
TRBV5-1	TRBJ2-2	14	ASSLAGVMDTGELF
TRBV7-9	TRBJ1-2	15	ASSEIPRDRNFHGYT
TRBV9	TRBJ1-1	12	ASSVVQGNTEAF
TRBV18	TRBJ1-2	15	ASSPPFGYRLDYGYT
TRBV5-1	TRBJ1-6	13	ASSLSGQENSPLH
TRBV30	TRBJ1-1	10	AWSPGIPEAF
TRBV29-1	TRBJ1-2	12	SVHTQGADYGYT
TRBV27	TRBJ2-7	12	ASNPTESSYEQY
TRBV7-3	TRBJ2-1	11	ASSLGFGGDQF
TRBV7-2	TRBJ2-2	12	ASSSPREAGELF
TRBV29-1	TRBJ2-3	13	SVEQGGSPGGTQY
TRBV27	TRBJ2-7	14	ASSPIAEKRSYEQY
TRBV5-8	TRBJ2-7	14	ASSLDGREPSYEQY
TRBV4-2	TRBJ2-7	13	ASSQGSGSSYEQY
TRBV5-1	TRBJ2-5	13	ASSLRTGGSETQY
TRBV4-3	TRBJ2-3	15	ASSQGPAGASTDTQY
TRBV30	TRBJ1-6	12	AWNRQGSISPLH
TRBV19	TRBJ1-2	10	ASSLPPGGCT
TRBV6-1	TRBJ1-5	14	ASSEVGATLNQPQH
TRBV10-1	TRBJ2-7	13	ASSGGRLAAYEQY
TRBV4-1	TRBJ2-1	15	ASSQDYGRQSDNEQF
TRBV11-2	TRBJ2-3	13	ASSAGLAGPDTQY
TRBV6-6	TRBJ1-3	11	ASSGQGTDTIY
TRBV30	TRBJ1-1	12	AWSRGGMEGEAF
TRBV5-8	TRBJ1-6	14	ASSLVPGSRNSPLH
TRBV9	TRBJ2-2	13	ASTKRPGNTGELF
TRBV19	TRBJ2-6	11	ASSWSLANVLT
TRBV5-1	TRBJ2-6	13	ASTGQLSGANVLT
TRBV10-3	TRBJ2-7	10	ASGQLSYEQY
TRBV5-3	TRBJ1-4	17	ARSFREPDRGTTNEKLF
TRBV10-2	TRBJ2-2	12	ASSRDRHTGELF
TRBV10-1	TRBJ2-3	14	ASSESGALGTDTQY